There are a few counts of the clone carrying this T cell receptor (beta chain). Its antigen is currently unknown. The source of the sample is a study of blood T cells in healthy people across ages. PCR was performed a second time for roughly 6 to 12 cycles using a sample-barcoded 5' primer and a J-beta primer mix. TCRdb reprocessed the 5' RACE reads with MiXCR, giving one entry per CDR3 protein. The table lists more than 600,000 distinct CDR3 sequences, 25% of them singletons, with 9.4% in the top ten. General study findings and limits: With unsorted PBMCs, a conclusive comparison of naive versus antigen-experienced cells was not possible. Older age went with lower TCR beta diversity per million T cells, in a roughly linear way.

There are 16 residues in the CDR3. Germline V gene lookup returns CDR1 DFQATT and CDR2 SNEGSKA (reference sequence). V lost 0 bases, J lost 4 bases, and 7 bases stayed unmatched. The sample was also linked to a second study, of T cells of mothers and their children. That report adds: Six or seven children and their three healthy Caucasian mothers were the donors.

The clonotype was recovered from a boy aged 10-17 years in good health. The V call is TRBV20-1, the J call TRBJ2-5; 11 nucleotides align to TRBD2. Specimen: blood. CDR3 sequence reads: CSARDPASGRTETQYF. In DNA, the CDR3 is TGCAGTGCTAGAGACCCCGCTAGCGGGAGGACAGAGACCCAGTACTTC.